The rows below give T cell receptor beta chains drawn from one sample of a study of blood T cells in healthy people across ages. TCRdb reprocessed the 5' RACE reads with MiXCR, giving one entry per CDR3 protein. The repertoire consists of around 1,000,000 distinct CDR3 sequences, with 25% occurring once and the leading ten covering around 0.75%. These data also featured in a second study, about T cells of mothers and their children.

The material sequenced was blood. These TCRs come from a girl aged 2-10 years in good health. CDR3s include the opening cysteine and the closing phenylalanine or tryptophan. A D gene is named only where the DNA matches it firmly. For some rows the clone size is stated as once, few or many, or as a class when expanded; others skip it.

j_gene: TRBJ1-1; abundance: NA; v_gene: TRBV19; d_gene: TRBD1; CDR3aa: CASSTTDRGLSKTEAFF; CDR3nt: TGTGCCAGTAGTACCACTGACAGGGGGCTTTCGAAAACTGAAGCTTTCTTT
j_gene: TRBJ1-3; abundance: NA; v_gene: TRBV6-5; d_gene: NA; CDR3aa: CASAQRGFSGNTIYF; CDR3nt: TGTGCCAGCGCCCAAAGGGGCTTCTCTGGAAACACCATATATTTT
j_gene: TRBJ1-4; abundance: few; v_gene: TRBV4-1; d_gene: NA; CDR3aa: CASSRLGGTEKLFF; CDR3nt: TGCGCCAGCAGCCGGTTAGGGGGAACTGAAAAACTGTTTTTT
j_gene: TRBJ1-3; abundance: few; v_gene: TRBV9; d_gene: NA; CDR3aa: CASSLGRITGNTIYF; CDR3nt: TGTGCCAGCAGCCTGGGTAGGATTACTGGAAACACCATATATTTT
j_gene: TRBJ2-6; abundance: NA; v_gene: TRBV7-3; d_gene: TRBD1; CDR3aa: CASSLIGQGRAGANVLTF; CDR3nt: TGTGCCAGCAGCTTAATTGGACAGGGGCGCGCTGGGGCCAACGTCCTGACTTTC
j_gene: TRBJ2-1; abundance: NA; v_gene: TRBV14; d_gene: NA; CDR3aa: CASSPTGAQEQFF; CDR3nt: TGTGCCAGCAGCCCCACGGGGGCCCAAGAGCAGTTCTTC
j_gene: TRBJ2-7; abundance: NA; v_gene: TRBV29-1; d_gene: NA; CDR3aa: CSVGDTWYAGAYEQYF; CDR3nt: TGCAGCGTTGGGGATACGTGGTATGCAGGGGCCTACGAGCAGTACTTC
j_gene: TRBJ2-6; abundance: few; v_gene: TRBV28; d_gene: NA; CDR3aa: CAATWRPSGANVLTF; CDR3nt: TGTGCCGCCACCTGGAGACCATCTGGGGCCAACGTCCTGACTTTC
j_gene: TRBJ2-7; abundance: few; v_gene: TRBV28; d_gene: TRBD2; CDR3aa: CASFSSGGYEQYF; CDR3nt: TGTGCCAGCTTCAGTTCGGGGGGGTACGAGCAGTACTTC
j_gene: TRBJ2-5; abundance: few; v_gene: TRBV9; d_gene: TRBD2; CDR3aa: CASSEGRLAGGAETQYF; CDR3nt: TGTGCCAGCAGCGAGGGGAGACTAGCGGGAGGGGCGGAGACCCAGTACTTC
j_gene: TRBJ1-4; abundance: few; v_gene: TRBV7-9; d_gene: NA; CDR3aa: CASSLDLGKLFF; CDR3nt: TGTGCCAGCAGCTTAGACTTGGGGAAACTGTTTTTT
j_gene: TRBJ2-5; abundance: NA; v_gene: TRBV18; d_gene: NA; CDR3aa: CASSPMYQETQYF; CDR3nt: TGTGCCAGCTCACCCATGTACCAAGAGACCCAGTACTTC
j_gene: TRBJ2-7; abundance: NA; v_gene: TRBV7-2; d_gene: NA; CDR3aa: CASSYLGGLTSYEQYF; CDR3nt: TGTGCCAGCAGCTATCTTGGGGGGCTCACGTCCTACGAGCAGTACTTC
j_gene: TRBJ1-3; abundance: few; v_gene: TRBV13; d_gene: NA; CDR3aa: CASSGRDAGNTIYF; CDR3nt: TGTGCCAGCAGCGGCAGGGATGCTGGAAACACCATATATTTT
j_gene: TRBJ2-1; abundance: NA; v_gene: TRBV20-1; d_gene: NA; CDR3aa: CSAPFYNEQFF; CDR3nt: TGCAGTGCGCCATTCTACAATGAGCAGTTCTTC
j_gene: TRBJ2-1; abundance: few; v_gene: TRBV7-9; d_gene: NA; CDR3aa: CASSLFGDIYNEQFF; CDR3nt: TGTGCCAGCAGCTTATTTGGGGATATTTACAATGAGCAGTTCTTC
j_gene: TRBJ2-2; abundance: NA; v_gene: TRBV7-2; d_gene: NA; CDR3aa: CASSLAPGTGELFF; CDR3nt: TGTGCCAGCAGCTTAGCGCCCGGCACCGGGGAGCTGTTTTTT
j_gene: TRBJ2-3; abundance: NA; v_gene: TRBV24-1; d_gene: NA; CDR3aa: CATSGTDTQYF; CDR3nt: TGTGCCACCAGTGGTACAGATACGCAGTATTTT
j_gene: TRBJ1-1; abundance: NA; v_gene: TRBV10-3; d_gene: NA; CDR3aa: CAISESGPNTEAFF; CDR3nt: TGTGCCATCAGTGAGTCTGGCCCGAACACTGAAGCTTTCTTT
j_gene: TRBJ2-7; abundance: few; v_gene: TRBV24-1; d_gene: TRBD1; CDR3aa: CATSDNTGDLLNYEQYF; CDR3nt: TGTGCCACCAGTGACAATACAGGGGACCTTCTAAACTACGAGCAGTACTTC
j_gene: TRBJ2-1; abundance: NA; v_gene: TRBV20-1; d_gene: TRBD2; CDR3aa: CSARDFAGGQFDEQFF; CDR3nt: TGCAGTGCTAGAGATTTTGCGGGGGGGCAGTTCGATGAGCAGTTCTTC
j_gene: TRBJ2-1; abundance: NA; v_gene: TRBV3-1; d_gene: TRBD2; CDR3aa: CASSLPRSGGGNEQFF; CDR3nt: TGTGCCAGCAGCCTACCGCGAAGCGGGGGGGGAAATGAGCAGTTCTTC
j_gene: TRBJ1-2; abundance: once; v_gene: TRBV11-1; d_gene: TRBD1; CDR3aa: CASSLAPTGDYDYTF; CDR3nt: TGTGCCAGCAGCTTAGCGCCGACAGGGGACTATGACTACACCTTC
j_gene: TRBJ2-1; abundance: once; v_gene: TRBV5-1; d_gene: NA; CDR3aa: CASSLVGDKNNEQFF; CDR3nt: TGCGCCAGCAGCTTGGTTGGAGACAAAAACAATGAGCAGTTCTTC
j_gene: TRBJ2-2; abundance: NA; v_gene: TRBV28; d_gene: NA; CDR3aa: CASSLLPTGELFF; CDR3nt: TGTGCCAGCAGTTTACTGCCGACCGGGGAGCTGTTTTTT
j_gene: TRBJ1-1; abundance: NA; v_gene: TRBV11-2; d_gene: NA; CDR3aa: CASSLIVGVAGAPLNTEAFF; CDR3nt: TGTGCCAGCAGCTTGATTGTTGGAGTGGCAGGCGCCCCCTTGAACACTGAAGCTTTCTTT
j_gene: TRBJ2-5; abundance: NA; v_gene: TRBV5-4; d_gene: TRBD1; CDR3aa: CASSSVGTDQETQYF; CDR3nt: TGTGCCAGCAGCTCAGTGGGGACAGACCAAGAGACCCAGTACTTC
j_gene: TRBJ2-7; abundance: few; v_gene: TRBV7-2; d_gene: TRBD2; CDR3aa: CASSSHGTSGSTMYF; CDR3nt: TGTGCCAGCAGCTCACACGGGACTAGCGGGAGCACCATGTACTTC
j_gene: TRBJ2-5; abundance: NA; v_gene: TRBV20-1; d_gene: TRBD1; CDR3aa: CSARDRGPGETQYF; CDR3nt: TGCAGTGCTAGGGACAGGGGGCCCGGGGAGACCCAGTACTTC
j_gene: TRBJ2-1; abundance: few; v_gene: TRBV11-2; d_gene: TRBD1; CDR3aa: CASSSGLGDRGNEQFF; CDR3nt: TGTGCCAGCAGCTCGGGACTTGGGGACAGGGGGAATGAGCAGTTCTTC
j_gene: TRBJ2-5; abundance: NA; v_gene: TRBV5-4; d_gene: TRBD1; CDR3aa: CASSPELTGGEQYF; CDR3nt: TGTGCCAGCAGCCCAGAATTGACAGGGGGAGAGCAGTACTTC
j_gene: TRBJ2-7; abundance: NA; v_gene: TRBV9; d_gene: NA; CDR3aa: CASSVAQDSYEQYF; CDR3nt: TGTGCCAGCAGCGTAGCCCAGGATTCGTACGAGCAGTACTTC
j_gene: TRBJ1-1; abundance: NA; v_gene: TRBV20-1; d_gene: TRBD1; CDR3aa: CSAFPGGTEAFF; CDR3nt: TGCAGTGCTTTCCCAGGGGGCACTGAAGCTTTCTTT
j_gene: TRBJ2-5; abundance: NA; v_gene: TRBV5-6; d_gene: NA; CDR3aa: CASSWGIDAGAKETQYF; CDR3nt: TGTGCCAGCAGCTGGGGCATAGACGCAGGGGCCAAAGAGACCCAGTACTTC
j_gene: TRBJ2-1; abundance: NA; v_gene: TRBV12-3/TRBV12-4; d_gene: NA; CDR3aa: CASSFASYEQFF; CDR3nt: TGTGCCAGCAGTTTTGCTTCCTATGAGCAGTTCTTC
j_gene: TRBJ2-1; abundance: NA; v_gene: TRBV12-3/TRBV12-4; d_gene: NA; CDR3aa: CASSHDWYTEDEQFF; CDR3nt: TGTGCCAGCAGTCACGACTGGTACACCGAGGATGAGCAGTTCTTC
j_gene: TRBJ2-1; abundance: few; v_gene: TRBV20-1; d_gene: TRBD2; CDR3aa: CSARDLGGSYNEQFF; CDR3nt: TGCAGTGCTAGAGATCTGGGGGGGTCCTACAATGAGCAGTTCTTC
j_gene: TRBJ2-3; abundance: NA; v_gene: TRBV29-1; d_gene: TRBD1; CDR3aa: CSAPIRGQGDTQYF; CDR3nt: TGCAGCGCTCCAATCAGGGGACAGGGGGATACGCAGTATTTT
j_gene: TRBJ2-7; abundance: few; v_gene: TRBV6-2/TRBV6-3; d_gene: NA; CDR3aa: CASTPGHTANPYEQYF; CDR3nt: TGTGCCAGTACGCCGGGACACACGGCGAATCCCTACGAGCAGTACTTC
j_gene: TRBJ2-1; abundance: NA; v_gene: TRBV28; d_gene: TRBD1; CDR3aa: CASSHGTGLGNEQFF; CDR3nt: TGTGCCAGCAGTCACGGGACAGGATTGGGCAATGAGCAGTTCTTC
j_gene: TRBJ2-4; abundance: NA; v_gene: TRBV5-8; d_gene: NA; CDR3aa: CASLLRGGNIQYF; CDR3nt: TGTGCCAGCCTCTTGAGAGGAGGAAACATTCAGTACTTC
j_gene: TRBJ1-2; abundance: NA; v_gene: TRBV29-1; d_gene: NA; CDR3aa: CSTTRDSGWGYTF; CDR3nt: TGCAGCACGACCCGGGACTCCGGATGGGGCTACACCTTC
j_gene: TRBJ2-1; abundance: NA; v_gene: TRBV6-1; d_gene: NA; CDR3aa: CASSEWAEQFF; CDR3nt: TGTGCCAGCAGTGAATGGGCTGAGCAGTTCTTC
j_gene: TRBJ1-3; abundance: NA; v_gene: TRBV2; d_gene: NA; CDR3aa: CASTLVGGGNTIYF; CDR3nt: TGTGCCAGCACCCTCGTGGGTGGGGGAAACACCATATATTTT
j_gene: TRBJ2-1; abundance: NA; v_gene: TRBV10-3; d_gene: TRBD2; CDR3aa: CASGLAGDEQFF; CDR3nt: TGTGCCTCAGGACTAGCGGGAGATGAGCAGTTCTTC